These 3 T cell receptor beta chains came from one sample sequenced in a study of regulatory T cells. The study's findings and limits: Regulatory T cells from CD3G-deficient patients were less diverse than autologous conventional CD4+ cells and control regulatory cells.

The PCR used 52 TRBV and 13 TRBJ primers. Profiling relied on immunoSEQ multiplex PCR, and the TCRdb table lists in-frame clones only, not all of them. The table includes about 3,400 clones, about 94% detected once. No antigens are known for them. The sequencing input was CD4+ Tregs sorted from blood. The receptor set was obtained from a person between 18 and 35 years old with CD3G deficiency.

The J gene is TRBJ1-1, the V gene TRBV7-2; a weak D match, TRBD1 (6 bases). Trimming took 2 bases from V and 4 from J, leaving 8 bases between them. The CDR3 covers 13 residues. Germline CDR1 SGHTA, CDR2 FQGNSA. CDR3 protein: CASSLRGGTEAFF. DNA of the CDR3: TGTGCCAGCAGCTTACGAGGGGGCACTGAAGCTTTCTTT. Supplemented by reference TRBV7-2 and TRBJ1-1, the full variable domain reads GAGVSQSPSNKVTEKGKDVELRCDPISGHTALYWYRQSLGQGLEFLIYFQGNSAPDKSGLPSDRFSAERTGGSVSTLTIQRTQQEDSAVYLCASSLRGGTEAFFGQGTRLTVV.

V and J are TRBV28 and TRBJ1-2, with 10 bases matching TRBD1. The CDR3 has 16 residues. Germline-derived CDR1 and CDR2 are MDHEN and SYDVKM. The J segment lost 2 bases and the V segment lost 6 bases, leaving 9 bases of the junction unmatched. The CDR3 nucleotides read TGTGCCAGCAGCACCGCGGGACAGGGGAAAAACTATGGCTACACCTTC. Translated, it gives CASSTAGQGKNYGYTF.

This clone was picked up one time. The rearrangement links TRBV5-1 to TRBJ2-1, with 10 bases matching TRBD1. Germline V gene lookup returns CDR1 SGHRS and CDR2 YFSETQ. The CDR3 has 14 residues. Losses at the gene ends were 0 bases for V and 6 bases for J; bases not matched to a gene: 0. CDR3 in DNA: TGCGCCAGCAGCTTGGGGGACAGGGGCAATGAGCAGTTCTTC. Residues: CASSLGDRGNEQFF.